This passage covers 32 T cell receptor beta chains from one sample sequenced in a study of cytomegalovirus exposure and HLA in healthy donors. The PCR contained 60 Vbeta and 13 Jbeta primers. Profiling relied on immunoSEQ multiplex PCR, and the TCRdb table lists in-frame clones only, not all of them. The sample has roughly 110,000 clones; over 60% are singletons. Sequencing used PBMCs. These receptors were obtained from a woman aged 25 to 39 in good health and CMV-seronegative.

In nucleotides, the CDR3 is TGTGCCAGCAGTTTCGGGGGGGGGAACACTGAAGCTTTCTTT. It is translated as CASSFGGGNTEAFF. The rearrangement uses TRBV27 and TRBJ1-1; the D gene is possibly TRBD1 (5 bases). V shed 3 bases and J shed 1 base, with 9 bases lying between them. CDR1 and CDR2 (germline): MNHEY, SMNVEV (reference sequence). The CDR3 runs to 14 residues.

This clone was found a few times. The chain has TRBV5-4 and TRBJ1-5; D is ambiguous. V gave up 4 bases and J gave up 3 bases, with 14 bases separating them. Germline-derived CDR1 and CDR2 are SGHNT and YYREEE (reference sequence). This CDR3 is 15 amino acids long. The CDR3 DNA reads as TGTGCCAGCAGCCAGGACTCGGGATACAATCAGCCCCAGCATTTT. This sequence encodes CASSQDSGYNQPQHF. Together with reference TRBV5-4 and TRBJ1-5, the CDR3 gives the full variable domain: ETGVTQSPTHLIKTRGQQVTLRCSSQSGHNTVSWYQQALGQGPQFIFQYYREEENGRGNFPPRFSGLQFPNYSSELNVNALELDDSALYLCASSQDSGYNQPQHFGDGTRLSIL.

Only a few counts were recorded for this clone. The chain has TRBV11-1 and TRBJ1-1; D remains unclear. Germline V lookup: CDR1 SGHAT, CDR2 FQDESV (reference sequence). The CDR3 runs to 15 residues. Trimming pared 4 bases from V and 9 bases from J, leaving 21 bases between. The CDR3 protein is CASSSVLTSFGKAFF. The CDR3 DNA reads TGTGCCAGCAGCTCTGTCTTAACCTCGTTCGGGAAAGCTTTCTTT.

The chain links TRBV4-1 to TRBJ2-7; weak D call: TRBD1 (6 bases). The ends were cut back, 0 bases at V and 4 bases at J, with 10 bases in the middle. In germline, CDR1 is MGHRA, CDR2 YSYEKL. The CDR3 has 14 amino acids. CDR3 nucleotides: TGCGCCAGCAGCCAAGATCAGGGGCGGTACGAGCAGTACTTC. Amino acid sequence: CASSQDQGRYEQYF.

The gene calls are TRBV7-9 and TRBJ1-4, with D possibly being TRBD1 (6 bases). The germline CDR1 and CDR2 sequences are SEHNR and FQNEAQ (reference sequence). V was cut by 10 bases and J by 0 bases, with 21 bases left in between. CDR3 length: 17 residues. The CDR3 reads CATGYYDRTATNEKLFF. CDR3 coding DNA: TGTGCCACCGGATATTATGACAGGACCGCAACTAATGAAAAACTGTTTTTT.

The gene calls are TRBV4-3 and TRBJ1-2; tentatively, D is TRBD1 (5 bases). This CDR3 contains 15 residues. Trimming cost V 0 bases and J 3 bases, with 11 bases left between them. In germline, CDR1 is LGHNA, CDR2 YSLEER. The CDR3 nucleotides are TGCGCCAGCAGCCAAGAGGAGGGGCTCGACTATGGCTACACCTTC. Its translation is CASSQEEGLDYGYTF.

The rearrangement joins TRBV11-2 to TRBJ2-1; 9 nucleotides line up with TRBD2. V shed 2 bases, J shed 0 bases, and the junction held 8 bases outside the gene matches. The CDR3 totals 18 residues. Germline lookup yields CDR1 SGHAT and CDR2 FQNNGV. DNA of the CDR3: TGTGCCAGCAGCTTACACGCCATTAGCGGGGGCTCCTACAATGAGCAGTTCTTC. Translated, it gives CASSLHAISGGSYNEQFF.

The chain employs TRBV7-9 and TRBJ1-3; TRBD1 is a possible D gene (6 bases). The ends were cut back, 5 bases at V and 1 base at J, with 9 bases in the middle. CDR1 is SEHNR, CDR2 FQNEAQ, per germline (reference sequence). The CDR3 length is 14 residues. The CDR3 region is CASSKTGSGNTIYF. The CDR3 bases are TGTGCCAGCAGCAAAACAGGGTCTGGAAACACCATATATTTT.

CDR3: CASSLRQVRAQHF. The CDR3 nucleotides are TGTGCCAGCAGTCTCCGACAGGTTCGGGCCCAGCATTTT. The chain combines TRBV28 with TRBJ1-5, with D possibly matching TRBD1 (6 bases). V lost 5 bases, J lost 11 bases, and 16 bases lay in between. The CDR3 is made up of 13 amino acids. The V gene's germline CDR1 is MDHEN and CDR2 SYDVKM.

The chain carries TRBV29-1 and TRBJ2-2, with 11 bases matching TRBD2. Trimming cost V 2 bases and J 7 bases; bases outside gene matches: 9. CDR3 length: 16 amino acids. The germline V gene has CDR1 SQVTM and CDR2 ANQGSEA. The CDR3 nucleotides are TGCAGCGTTGAACTCTGGACTAGCGGGTCTTACGGGGAGCTGTTTTTT. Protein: CSVELWTSGSYGELFF.

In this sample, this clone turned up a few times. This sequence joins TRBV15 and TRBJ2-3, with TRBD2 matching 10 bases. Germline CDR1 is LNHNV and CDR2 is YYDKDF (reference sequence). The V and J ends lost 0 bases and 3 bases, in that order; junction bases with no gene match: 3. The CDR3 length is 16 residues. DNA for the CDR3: TGTGCCACCAGCAGAGACACTAGCGGGATTACAGATACGCAGTATTTT. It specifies CATSRDTSGITDTQYF.

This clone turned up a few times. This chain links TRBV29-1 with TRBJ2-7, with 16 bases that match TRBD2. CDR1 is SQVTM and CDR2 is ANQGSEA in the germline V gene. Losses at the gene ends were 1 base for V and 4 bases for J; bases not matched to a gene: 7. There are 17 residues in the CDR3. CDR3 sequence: CSVEAPGLAGGPYEQYF. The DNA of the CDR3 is TGCAGCGTTGAAGCCCCGGGACTAGCGGGAGGGCCGTACGAGCAGTACTTC.

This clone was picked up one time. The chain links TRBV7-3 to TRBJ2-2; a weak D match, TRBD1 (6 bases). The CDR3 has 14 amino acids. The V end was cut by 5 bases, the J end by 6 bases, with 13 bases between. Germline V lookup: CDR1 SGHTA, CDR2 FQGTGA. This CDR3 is CASSTRGGAGELFF. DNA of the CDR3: TGTGCCAGCAGCACAAGAGGGGGAGCCGGGGAGCTGTTTTTT.

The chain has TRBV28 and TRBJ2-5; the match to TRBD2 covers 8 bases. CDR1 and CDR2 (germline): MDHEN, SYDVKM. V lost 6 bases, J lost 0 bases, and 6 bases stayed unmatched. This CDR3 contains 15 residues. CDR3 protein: CASSPGRAYQETQYF. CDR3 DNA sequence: TGTGCCAGCAGCCCCGGGAGGGCCTACCAAGAGACCCAGTACTTC.

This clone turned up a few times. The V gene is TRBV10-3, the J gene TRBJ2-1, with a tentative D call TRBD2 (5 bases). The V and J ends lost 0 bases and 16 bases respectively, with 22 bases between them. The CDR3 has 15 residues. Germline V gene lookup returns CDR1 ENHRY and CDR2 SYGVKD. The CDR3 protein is CAISESDERTRSRFF. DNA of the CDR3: TGTGCCATCAGTGAGTCGGACGAGCGGACTCGTTCAAGATTCTTC.

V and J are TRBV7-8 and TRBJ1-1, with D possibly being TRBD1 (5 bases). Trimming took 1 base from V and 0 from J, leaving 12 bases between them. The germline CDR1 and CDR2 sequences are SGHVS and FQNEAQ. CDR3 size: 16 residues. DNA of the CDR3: TGTGCCAGCAGCTTAGTTAGGGGCAGGATGAACACTGAAGCTTTCTTT. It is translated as CASSLVRGRMNTEAFF. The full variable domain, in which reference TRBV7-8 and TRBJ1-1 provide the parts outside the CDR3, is GAGVSQSPRYKVAKRGQDVALRCDPISGHVSLFWYQQALGQGPEFLTYFQNEAQLDKSGLPSDRFFAERPEGSVSTLKIQRTQQEDSAVYLCASSLVRGRMNTEAFFGQGTRLTVV.

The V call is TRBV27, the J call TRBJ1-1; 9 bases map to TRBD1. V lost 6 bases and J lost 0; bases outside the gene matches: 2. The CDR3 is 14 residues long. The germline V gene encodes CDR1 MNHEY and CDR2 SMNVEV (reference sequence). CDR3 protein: CASRQGAMNTEAFF. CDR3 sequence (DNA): TGTGCCAGCAGACAGGGGGCGATGAACACTGAAGCTTTCTTT.

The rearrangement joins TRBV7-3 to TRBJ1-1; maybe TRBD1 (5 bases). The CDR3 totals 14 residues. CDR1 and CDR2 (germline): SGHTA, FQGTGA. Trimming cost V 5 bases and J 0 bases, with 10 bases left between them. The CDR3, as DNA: TGTGCCAGCAGCCCTGGGGCTTTGAACACTGAAGCTTTCTTT. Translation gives CASSPGALNTEAFF.

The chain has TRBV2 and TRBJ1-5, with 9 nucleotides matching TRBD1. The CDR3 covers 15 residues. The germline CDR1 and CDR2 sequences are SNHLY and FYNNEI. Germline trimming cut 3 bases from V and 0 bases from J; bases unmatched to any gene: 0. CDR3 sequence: CASSETGGSNQPQHF. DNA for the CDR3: TGTGCCAGCAGTGAGACAGGGGGTAGCAATCAGCCCCAGCATTTT.

The CDR3 spells CASTPWGVRGNQPQHF. CDR3 coding DNA: TGTGCCAGTACCCCATGGGGGGTTAGAGGCAATCAGCCCCAGCATTTT. V usage is TRBV19 and J usage is TRBJ1-5; a possible D gene is TRBD1 (5 bases). V was cut by 7 bases and J by 2 bases, with 18 bases left in between. There are 16 residues in the CDR3. CDR1 LNHDA and CDR2 SQIVND come from the germline V gene (reference sequence).

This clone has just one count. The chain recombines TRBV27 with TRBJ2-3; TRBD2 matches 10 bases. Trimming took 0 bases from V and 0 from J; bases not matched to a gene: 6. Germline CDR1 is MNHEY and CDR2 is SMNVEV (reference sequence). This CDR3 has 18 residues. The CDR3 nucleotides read TGTGCCAGCAGTTTATCACTAGCGGGACCGACTAGCACAGATACGCAGTATTTT. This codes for CASSLSLAGPTSTDTQYF.

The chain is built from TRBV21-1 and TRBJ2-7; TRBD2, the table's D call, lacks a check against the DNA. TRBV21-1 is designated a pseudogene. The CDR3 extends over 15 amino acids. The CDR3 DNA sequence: TGTGCCAGCAGCAAAGTTCGAGATCTTTTTGCCGAGCAGTACTTC. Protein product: CASSKVRDLFAEQYF.

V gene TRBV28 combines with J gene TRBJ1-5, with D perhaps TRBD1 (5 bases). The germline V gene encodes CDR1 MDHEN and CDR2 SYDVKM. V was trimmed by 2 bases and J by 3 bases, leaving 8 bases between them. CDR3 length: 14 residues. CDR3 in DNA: TGTGCCAGCAGTTTACCAGGGCTCAATCAGCCCCAGCATTTT. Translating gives CASSLPGLNQPQHF.

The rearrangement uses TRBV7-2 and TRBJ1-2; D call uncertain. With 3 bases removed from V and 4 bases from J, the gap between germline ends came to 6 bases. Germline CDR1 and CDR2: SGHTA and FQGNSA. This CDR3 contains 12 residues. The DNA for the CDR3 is TGTGCCAGCAGCTTGGCAGTCTATGGCTACACCTTC. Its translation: CASSLAVYGYTF.

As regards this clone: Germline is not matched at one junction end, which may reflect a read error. The CDR3 region has the DNA TGTGCTAGCAGCTTAGGGGTATTGGGCGATGAGCAGTTCTTC. Its translation is CASSLGVLGDEQFF. This rearrangement joins TRBV7-7 to TRBJ2-1; possibly TRBD1 for D (5 bases). CDR3 length equals 14 residues. Germline V CDR1 and CDR2: SSHAT, FNYEAQ (reference sequence).

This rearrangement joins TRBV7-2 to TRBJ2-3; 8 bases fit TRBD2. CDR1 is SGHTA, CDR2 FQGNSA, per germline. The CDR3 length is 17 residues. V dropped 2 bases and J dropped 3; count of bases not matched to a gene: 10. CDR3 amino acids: CASSLSPRVAGTDTQYF. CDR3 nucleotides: TGTGCCAGCAGCTTATCCCCGCGGGTAGCGGGGACAGATACGCAGTATTTT. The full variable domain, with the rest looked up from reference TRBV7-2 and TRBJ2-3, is GAGVSQSPSNKVTEKGKDVELRCDPISGHTALYWYRQSLGQGLEFLIYFQGNSAPDKSGLPSDRFSAERTGGSVSTLTIQRTQQEDSAVYLCASSLSPRVAGTDTQYFGPGTRLTVL.

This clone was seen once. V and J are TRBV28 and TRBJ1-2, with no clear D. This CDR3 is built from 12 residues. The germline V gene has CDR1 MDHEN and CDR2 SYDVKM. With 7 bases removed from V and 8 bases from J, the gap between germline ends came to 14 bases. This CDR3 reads CASKPSGLGYTF. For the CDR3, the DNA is TGTGCCAGCAAACCAAGTGGGCTCGGCTACACCTTC.

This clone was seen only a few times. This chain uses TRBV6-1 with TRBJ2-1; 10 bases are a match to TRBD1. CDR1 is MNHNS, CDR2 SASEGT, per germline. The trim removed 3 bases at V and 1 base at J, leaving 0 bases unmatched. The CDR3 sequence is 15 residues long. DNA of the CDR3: TGTGCCAGCAGTGAGGACAGGGGGTCCTACAATGAGCAGTTCTTC. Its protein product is CASSEDRGSYNEQFF.

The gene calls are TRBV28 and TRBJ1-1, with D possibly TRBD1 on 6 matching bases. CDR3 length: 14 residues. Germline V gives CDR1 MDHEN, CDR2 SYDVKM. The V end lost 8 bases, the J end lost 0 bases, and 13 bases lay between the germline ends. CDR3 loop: CASSKGDMNTEAFF. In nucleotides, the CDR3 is TGTGCCAGCTCAAAAGGGGACATGAACACTGAAGCTTTCTTT.

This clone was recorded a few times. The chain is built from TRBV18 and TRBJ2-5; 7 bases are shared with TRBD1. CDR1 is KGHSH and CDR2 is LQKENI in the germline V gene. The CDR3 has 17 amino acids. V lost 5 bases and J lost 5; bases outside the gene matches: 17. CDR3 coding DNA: TGTGCCAGCTCATCCGTCCAAGACAGGGCTAATTTCGAGACCCAGTACTTC. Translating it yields CASSSVQDRANFETQYF.

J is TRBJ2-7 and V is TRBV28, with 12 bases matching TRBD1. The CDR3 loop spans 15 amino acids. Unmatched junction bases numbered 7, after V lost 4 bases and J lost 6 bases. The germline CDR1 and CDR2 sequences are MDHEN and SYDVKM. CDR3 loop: CASSSGQGAIREQYF. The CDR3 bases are TGTGCCAGCAGTTCGGGACAGGGGGCGATACGCGAGCAGTACTTC.

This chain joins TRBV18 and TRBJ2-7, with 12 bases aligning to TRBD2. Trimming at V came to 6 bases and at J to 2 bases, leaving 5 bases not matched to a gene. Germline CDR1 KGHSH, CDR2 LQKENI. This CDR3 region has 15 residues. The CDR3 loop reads CASSPRTSGTYEQYF. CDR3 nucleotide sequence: TGTGCCAGCTCGCCAAGGACTAGCGGGACCTACGAGCAGTACTTC.